This TCR beta chain was recorded in a study of CD8+ T cells in alopecia areata (dated 2018 in TCRdb). At the level of the whole study: Treated patients were enrolled in an open-label pilot trial of oral tofacitinib at 5 to 10 mg twice daily for moderate-to-severe alopecia areata. Scalp tissue and sorted CD4+ and CD8+ peripheral blood T cells from patchy and totalis/universalis alopecia areata patients and from healthy controls were covered by human TCRbeta sequencing. Tofacitinib was administered for 6 to 18 months, and 6 months of follow-up off drug were then conducted to assess delayed response and recurrence. Scalp clonality was compared among normal scalp (n=4), patchy alopecia areata scalp (n=8), and alopecia totalis/universalis scalp (n=8). The study used high-throughput TCRbeta sequencing to examine T cell clonal expansion in alopecia areata, in both the C3H/HeJ mouse model and human patients. RNA was obtained with the PAXgene miRNA kit for fixed scalp, the miRNeasy kit for PBMCs, and the RNeasy kit for mouse skin. Biopsies were taken from tofacitinib-treated patients at baseline and again at 4 and 24 weeks into treatment, and several of those patients also had a later scalp biopsy. Amplification of TCRbeta CDR3 regions was done by immunoSEQ multiplex PCR using 35 Vbeta forward primers and 13 Jbeta reverse primers. General study outcomes and caveats: Resident alphabeta T cells in normal human skin are also sequenced, complicating scalp TCR repertoire analysis, unlike mouse skin dominated by gammadelta T cells. Higher clonality and more expanded CD8+ clones were observed in lesional scalp than in normal scalp, particularly in alopecia totalis/universalis, a finding suggestive of antigenic drive. Shared TCR sequences between patients were less evident than in mice, which may be partly attributable to HLA diversity in the patient population.

The sample's time point label, in plain terms: baseline before oral tofacitinib. Lesional scalp punch biopsies and peripheral blood were obtained from alopecia areata patients. After PBMCs were isolated by density centrifugation and stained for CD3, CD4 and CD8, a FACSAria was used to sort CD4+ and CD8+ T cells. Libraries were made using the immunoSEQ multiplex PCR assay. To provide template for TCR sequencing, every sample had RNA extracted and reverse transcribed into cDNA. First-strand cDNA was synthesized with SuperScript III using a 2:1 mix of oligo-dT and random hexamers. A synthetic immune receptor repertoire was used to gauge amplification bias, and whatever bias remained was removed computationally. The authors processed their data as follows. After raw reads were preprocessed to remove errors, the CDR3 was defined following IMGT conventions as running from the conserved cysteine to phenylalanine. Clonality was computed as 1 minus the Shannon entropy, with the entropy normalized by log2 of the number of productive unique TCRs. Whether each scalp clone was CD4 or CD8 was inferred by checking scalp TCRbeta sequences against the CD4 and CD8 repertoires from sorted blood. Not all clones reach the TCRdb copy of this immuneACCESS table, which keeps in-frame sequences only. Checked studies attribute under half of the gap to unresolved V genes and leave the rest unexplained. D and trimming come from the DNA, and the V and J calls and clone size come from that table. The sample has hundreds of thousands of clones on record, 67% of them singletons. The ten largest clonotypes hold approximately 1.2% of the sample.

There are a few counts of this clone. Its binding antigen is unknown. Base qualities are missing; no much larger clone stands one base away. This sequence originates from a human donor with alopecia areata. This specimen consisted of CD4+ T cells sorted from blood, obtained at week 0.

CDR3 sequence: CSVLGHSGSYNEQFF. The sequence in DNA is TGCAGCGTGCTCGGACACTCTGGGTCCTACAATGAGCAGTTCTTC. Here the chain combines TRBV29-1 and TRBJ2-1, with TRBD1 perhaps the D gene, on 5 matching bases. Inclusive of the bounding cysteine and phenylalanine, the CDR3 is 15 residues long. Only the CDR3 portion is preserved as DNA: 45 bases, with reading frame beginning at the first base. V is cut by 6 bases and J by 1 base, and the space between the germline ends is 16 bases. CDR1 is given as SQVTM and CDR2 as ANQGSEA, both from the germline V gene.